This T cell receptor beta chain was captured in a study of regulatory T cells in long-lasting Graves disease. Broader study findings: Not thyroid tissue but only peripheral blood was studied.

The CDR3 is made up of 13 amino acids. Germline lookup yields CDR1 SGHNT and CDR2 YYREEE (reference sequence). V lost 4 bases to trimming and J lost 2 bases, with 9 bases between them. Time point in this sample: persistent/refractory GD, antithyroid drugs over 5 years with positive TRAb. From PBMCs, RNA was extracted and then used to make the TCR library. As concerns this clonotype: Its antigen is unknown.

CDR3-region Arm-PCR and iRepertoire HTBI primers produced the TCR beta libraries. TCRdb independently ran MiXCR on the multiplex PCR reads; one entry per CDR3 protein. The table records roughly 500,000 distinct CDR3 sequences, approximately 23% of them present only once. The rearrangement uses TRBV5-4 and TRBJ2-5; D gene unclear. The TCR sequence derives from a female donor with Graves disease. Here the sequenced sample was peripheral blood mononuclear cells (PBMCs), taken when the disease was refractory, from a patient treated with antithyroid drugs. The CDR3 sequence: CASSAEDQETQYF. CDR3 bases: TGTGCCAGCAGCGCCGAAGATCAAGAGACCCAGTACTTC.